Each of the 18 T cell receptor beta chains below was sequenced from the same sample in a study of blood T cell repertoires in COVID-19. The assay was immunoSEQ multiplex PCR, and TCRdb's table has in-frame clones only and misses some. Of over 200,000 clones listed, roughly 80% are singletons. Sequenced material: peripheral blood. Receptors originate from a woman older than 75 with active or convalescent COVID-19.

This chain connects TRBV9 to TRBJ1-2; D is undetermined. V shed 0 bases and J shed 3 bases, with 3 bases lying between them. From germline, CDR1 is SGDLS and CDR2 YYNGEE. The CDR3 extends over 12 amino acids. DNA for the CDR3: TGTGCCAGCAGCGTAGGCGACTATGGCTACACCTTC. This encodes CASSVGDYGYTF.

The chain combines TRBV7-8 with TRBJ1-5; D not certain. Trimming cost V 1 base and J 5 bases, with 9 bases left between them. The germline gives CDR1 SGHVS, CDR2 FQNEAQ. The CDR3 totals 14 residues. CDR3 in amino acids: CASSLGARDQPQHF. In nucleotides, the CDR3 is TGTGCCAGCAGCTTAGGGGCGCGGGATCAGCCCCAGCATTTT.

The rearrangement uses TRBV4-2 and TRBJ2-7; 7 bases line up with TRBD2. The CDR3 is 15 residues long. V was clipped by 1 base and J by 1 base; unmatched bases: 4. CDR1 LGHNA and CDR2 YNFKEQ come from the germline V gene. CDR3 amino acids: CASSQGAGSSYEQYF. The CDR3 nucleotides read TGTGCCAGCAGCCAAGGAGCGGGGAGTTCCTACGAGCAGTACTTC.

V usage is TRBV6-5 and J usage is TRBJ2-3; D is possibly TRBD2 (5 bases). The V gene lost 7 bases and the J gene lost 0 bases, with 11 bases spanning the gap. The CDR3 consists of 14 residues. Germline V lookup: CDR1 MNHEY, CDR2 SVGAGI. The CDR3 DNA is TGTGCCAGCACTCGGCGGGTTAGCACAGATACGCAGTATTTT. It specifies CASTRRVSTDTQYF.

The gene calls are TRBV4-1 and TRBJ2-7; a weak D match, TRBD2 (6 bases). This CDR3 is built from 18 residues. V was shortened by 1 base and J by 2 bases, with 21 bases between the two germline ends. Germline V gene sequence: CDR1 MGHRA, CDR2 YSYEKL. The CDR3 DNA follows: TGCGCCAGCAGCCAAGGACGGATAGAAGGCGGGATCCCCTACGAGCAGTACTTC. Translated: CASSQGRIEGGIPYEQYF.

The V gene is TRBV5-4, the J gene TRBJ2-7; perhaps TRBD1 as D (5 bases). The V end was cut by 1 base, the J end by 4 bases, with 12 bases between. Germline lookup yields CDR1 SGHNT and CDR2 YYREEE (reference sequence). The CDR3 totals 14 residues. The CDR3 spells CASSLRQGGYEQYF. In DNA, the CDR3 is TGTGCCAGCAGCTTGCGGCAGGGTGGTTACGAGCAGTACTTC. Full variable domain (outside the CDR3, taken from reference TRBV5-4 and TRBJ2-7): ETGVTQSPTHLIKTRGQQVTLRCSSQSGHNTVSWYQQALGQGPQFIFQYYREEENGRGNFPPRFSGLQFPNYSSELNVNALELDDSALYLCASSLRQGGYEQYFGPGTRLTVT.

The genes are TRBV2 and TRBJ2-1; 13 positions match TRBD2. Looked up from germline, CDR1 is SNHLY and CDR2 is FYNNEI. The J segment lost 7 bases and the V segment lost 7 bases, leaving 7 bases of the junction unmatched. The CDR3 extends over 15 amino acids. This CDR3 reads CASTMTSGRSNEQFF. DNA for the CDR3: TGTGCCAGCACCATGACTAGCGGGAGGTCTAATGAGCAGTTCTTC.

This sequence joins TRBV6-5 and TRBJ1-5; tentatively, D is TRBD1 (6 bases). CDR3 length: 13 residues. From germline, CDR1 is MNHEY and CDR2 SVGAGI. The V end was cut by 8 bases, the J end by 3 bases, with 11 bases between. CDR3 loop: CASGQNNNQPQHF. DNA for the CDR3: TGTGCCAGCGGACAGAATAACAATCAGCCCCAGCATTTT.

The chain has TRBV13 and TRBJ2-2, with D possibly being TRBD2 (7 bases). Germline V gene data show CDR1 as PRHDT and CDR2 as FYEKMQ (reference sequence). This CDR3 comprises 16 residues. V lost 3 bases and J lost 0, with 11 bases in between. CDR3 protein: CASSLARGPNTGELFF. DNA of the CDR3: TGTGCCAGCAGCTTGGCGCGGGGGCCGAACACCGGGGAGCTGTTTTTT.

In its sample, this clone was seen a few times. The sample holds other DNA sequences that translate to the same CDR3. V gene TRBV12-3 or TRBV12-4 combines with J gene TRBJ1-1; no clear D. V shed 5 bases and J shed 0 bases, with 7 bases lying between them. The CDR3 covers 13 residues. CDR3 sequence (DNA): TGTGCCAGCAGTCCAATCATGAACACTGAAGCTTTCTTT. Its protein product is CASSPIMNTEAFF.

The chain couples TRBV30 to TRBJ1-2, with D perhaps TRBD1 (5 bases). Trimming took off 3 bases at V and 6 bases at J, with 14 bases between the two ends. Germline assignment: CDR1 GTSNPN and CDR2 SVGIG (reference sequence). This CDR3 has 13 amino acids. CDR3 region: CAWSASGGDGYTF. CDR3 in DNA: TGTGCCTGGAGCGCCTCGGGAGGGGATGGCTACACCTTC.

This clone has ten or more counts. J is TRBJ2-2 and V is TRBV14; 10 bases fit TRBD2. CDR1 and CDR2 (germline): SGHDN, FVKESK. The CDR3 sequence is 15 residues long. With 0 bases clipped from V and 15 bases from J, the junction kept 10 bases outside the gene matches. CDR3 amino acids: CASSQDLVAGGVMFF. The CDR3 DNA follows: TGTGCCAGCAGCCAAGATCTGGTAGCGGGGGGAGTGATGTTTTTT. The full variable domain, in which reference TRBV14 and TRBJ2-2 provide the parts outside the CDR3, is EAGVTQFPSHSVIEKGQTVTLRCDPISGHDNLYWYRRVMGKEIKFLLHFVKESKQDESGMPNNRFLAERTGGTYSTLKVQPAELEDSGVYFCASSQDLVAGGVMFFGEGSRLTVL.

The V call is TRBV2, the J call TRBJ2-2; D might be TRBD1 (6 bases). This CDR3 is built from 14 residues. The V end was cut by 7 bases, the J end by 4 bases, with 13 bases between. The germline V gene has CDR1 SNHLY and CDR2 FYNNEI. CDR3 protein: CASKTTGFTGELFF. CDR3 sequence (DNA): TGTGCCAGCAAGACGACAGGTTTCACCGGGGAGCTGTTTTTT. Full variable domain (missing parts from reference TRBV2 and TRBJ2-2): EPEVTQTPSHQVTQMGQEVILRCVPISNHLYFYWYRQILGQKVEFLVSFYNNEISEKSEIFDDQFSVERPDGSNFTLKIRSTKLEDSAMYFCASKTTGFTGELFFGEGSRLTVL.

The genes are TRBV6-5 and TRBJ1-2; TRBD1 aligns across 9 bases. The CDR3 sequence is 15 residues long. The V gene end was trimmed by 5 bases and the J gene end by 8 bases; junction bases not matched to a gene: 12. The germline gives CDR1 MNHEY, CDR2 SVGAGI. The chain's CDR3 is CASSPQAQGARGYTF. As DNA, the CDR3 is TGTGCCAGCAGTCCCCAGGCACAGGGGGCGCGAGGCTACACCTTC.

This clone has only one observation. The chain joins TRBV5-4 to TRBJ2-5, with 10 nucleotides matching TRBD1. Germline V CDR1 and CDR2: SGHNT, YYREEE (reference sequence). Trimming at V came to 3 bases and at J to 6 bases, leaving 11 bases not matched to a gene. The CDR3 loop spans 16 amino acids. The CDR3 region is CASSSDGTGEWKTQYF. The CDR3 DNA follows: TGTGCCAGCAGCTCTGACGGGACAGGGGAATGGAAGACCCAGTACTTC.

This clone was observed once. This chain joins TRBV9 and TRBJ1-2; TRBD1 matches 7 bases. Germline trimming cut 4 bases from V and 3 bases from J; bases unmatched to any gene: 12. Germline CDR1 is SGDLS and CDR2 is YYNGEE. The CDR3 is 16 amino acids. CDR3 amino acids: CASSQLQGRLDYGYTF. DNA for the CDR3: TGTGCCAGCAGCCAGCTACAGGGGCGTCTCGACTATGGCTACACCTTC. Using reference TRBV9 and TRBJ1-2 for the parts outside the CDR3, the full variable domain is DSGVTQTPKHLITATGQRVTLRCSPRSGDLSVYWYQQSLDQGLQFLIQYYNGEERAKGNILERFSAQQFPDLHSELNLSSLELGDSALYFCASSQLQGRLDYGYTFGSGTRLTVV.

The CDR3 DNA reads TGTGCCAGCAGTTCGGAGGGCCGATACAATGAGCAGTTCTTC. Translation gives CASSSEGRYNEQFF. The chain combines TRBV27 with TRBJ2-1; D might be TRBD2 (6 bases). V dropped 4 bases and J dropped 4 bases, with 11 bases sitting between them. CDR1 is MNHEY and CDR2 is SMNVEV in the germline V gene (reference sequence). The CDR3 length is 14 residues.

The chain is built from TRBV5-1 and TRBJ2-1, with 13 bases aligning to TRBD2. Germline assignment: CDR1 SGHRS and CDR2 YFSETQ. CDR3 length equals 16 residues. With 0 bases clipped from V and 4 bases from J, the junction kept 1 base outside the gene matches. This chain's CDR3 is CASSLGLAGGYNEQFF. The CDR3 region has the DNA TGCGCCAGCAGCTTGGGACTAGCGGGGGGATACAATGAGCAGTTCTTC.